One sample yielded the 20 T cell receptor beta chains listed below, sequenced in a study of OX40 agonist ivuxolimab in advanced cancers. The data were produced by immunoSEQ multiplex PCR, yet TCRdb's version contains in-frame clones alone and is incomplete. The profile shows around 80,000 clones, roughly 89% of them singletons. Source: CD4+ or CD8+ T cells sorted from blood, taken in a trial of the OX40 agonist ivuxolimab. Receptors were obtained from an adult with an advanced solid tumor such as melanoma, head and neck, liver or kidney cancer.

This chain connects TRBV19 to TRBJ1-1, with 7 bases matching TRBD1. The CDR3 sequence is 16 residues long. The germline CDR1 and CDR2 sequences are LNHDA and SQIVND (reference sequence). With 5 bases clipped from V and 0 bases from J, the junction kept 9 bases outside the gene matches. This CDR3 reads CASSAGQPLMNTEAFF. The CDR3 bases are TGTGCCAGTAGTGCGGGACAGCCCCTTATGAACACTGAAGCTTTCTTT.

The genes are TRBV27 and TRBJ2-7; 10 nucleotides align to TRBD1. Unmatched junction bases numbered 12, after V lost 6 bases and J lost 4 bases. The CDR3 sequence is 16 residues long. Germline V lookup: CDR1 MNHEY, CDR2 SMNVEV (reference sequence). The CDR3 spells CASSPRQGAPSYEQYF. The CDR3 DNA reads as TGTGCCAGCAGCCCCCGACAGGGGGCGCCTTCGTACGAGCAGTACTTC.

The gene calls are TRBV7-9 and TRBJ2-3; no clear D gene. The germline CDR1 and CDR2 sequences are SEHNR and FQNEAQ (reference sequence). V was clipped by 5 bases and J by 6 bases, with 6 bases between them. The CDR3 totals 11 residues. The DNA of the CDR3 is TGTGCCAGCAGCCGCGTCGATACGCAGTATTTT. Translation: CASSRVDTQYF.

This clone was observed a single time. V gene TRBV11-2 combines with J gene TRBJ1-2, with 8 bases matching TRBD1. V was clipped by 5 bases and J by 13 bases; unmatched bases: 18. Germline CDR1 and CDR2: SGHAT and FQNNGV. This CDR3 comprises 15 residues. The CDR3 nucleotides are TGTGCCAGCAGCCCAAATTTTCTACCGGGGACAGGACCCACCTTC. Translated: CASSPNFLPGTGPTF.

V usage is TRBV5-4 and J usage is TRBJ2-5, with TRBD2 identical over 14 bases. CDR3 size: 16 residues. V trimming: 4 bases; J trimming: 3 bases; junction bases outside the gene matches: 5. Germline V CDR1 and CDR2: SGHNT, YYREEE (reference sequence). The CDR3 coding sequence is TGTGCCAGCAGCCTACCGGGACTAGCGGGAGAAGAGACCCAGTACTTC. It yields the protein CASSLPGLAGEETQYF.

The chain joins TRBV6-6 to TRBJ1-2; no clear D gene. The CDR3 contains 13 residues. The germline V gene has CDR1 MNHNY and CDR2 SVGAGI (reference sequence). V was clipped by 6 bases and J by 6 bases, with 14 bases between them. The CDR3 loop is CASSLLPSNGYTF. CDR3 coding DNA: TGTGCCAGCAGCCTACTCCCCTCTAATGGCTACACCTTC.

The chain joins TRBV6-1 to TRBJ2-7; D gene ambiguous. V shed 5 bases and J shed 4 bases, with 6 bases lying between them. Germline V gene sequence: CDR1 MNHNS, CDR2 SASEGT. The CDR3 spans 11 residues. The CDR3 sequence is CASSRSYEQYF. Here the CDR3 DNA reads TGTGCCAGCAGTAGAAGTTACGAGCAGTACTTC.

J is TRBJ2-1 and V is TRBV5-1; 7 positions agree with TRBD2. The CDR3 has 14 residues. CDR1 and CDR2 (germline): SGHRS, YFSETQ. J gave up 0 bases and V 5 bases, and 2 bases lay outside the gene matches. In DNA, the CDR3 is TGCGCCAGCAGGACTAGCACCTCCTACAATGAGCAGTTCTTC. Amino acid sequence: CASRTSTSYNEQFF.

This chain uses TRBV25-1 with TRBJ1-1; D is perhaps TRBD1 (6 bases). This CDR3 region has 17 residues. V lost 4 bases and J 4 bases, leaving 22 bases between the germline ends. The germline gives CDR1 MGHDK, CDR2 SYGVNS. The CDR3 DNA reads TGTGCCAGCAGTGTGCAGAAGGGGGGGGTAGGGATCACTGAAGCTTTCTTT. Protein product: CASSVQKGGVGITEAFF.

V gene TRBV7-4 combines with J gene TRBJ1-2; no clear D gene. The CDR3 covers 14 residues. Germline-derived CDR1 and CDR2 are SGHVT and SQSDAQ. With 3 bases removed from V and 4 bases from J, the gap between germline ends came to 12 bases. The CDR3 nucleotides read TGTGCCAGCAGCTTTGATCCCTGGGGCTATGGCTACACCTTC. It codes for CASSFDPWGYGYTF. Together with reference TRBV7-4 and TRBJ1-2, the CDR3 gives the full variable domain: GAGVSQSPRYKVAKRGRDVALRCDSISGHVTLYWYRQTLGQGSEVLTYSQSDAQRDKSGRPSGRFSAERPERSVSTLKIQRTEQGDSAVYLCASSFDPWGYGYTFGSGTRLTVV.

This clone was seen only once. DNA for the CDR3: TGCAGCGTTCAGTCAGGTAACACTGAAGCTTTCTTT. It encodes CSVQSGNTEAFF. The rearrangement joins TRBV29-1 to TRBJ1-1; no firm D call. CDR3 size: 12 residues. CDR1 and CDR2 from the germline V gene are SQVTM and ANQGSEA. Trimming stripped 5 bases from V and 2 bases from J, with 9 bases between.

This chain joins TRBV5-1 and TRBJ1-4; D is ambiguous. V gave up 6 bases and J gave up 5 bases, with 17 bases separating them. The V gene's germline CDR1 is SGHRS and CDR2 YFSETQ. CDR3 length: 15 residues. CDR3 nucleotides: TGCGCCAGCACGTCCGGTAGGAGGGCCAATGAAAAACTGTTTTTT. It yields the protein CASTSGRRANEKLFF.

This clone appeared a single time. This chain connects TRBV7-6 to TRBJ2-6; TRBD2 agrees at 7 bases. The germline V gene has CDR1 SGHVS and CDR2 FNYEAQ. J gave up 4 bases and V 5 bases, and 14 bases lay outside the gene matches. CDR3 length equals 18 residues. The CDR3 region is CASSVRGGVLAGANVLTF. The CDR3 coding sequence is TGTGCCAGCAGCGTCCGGGGAGGGGTACTTGCCGGGGCCAACGTCCTGACTTTC.

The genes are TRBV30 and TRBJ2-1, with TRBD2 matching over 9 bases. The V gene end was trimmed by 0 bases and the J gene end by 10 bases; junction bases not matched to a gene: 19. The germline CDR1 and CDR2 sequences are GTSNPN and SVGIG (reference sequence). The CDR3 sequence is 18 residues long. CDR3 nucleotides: TGTGCCTGGAGTGTACGGGGGTGGGGTAGCGGGAGTCGAGTGGAGCAGTTCTTC. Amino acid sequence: CAWSVRGWGSGSRVEQFF.

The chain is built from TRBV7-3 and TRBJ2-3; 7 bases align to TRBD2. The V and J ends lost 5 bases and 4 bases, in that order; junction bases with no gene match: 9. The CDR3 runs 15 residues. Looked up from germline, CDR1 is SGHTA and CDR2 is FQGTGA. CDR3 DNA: TGTGCCAGCAGCCTGGGGGGGAGGATTGCAGATACGCAGTATTTT. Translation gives CASSLGGRIADTQYF.

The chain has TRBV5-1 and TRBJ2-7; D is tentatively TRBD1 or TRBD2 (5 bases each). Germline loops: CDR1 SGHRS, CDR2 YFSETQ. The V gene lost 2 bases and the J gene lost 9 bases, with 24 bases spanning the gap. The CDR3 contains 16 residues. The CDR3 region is CASSLQPGTPLRGQYF. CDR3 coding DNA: TGCGCCAGCAGCTTACAACCCGGGACCCCCCTACGAGGGCAGTACTTC. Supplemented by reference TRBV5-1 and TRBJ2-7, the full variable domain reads KAGVTQTPRYLIKTRGQQVTLSCSPISGHRSVSWYQQTPGQGLQFLFEYFSETQRNKGNFPGRFSGRQFSNSRSEMNVSTLELGDSALYLCASSLQPGTPLRGQYFGPGTRLTVT.

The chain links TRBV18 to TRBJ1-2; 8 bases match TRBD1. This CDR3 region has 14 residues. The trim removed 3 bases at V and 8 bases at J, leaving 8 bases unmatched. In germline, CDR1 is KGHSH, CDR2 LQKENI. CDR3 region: CASSPRGQEGGYTF. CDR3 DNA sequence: TGTGCCAGCTCACCGAGGGGACAGGAAGGCGGCTACACCTTC.

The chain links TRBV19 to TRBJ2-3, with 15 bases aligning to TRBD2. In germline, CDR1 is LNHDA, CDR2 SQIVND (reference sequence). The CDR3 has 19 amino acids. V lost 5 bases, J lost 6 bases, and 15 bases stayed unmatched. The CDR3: CASSFGLAGGLGSGDTQYF. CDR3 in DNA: TGTGCCAGTAGTTTCGGACTAGCGGGAGGGCTCGGTAGTGGGGATACGCAGTATTTT.

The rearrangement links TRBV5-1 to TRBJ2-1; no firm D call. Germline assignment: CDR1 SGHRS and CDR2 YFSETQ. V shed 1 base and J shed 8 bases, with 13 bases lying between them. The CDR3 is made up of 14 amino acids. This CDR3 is CASSLITNVYEQFF. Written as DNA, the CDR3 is TGCGCCAGCAGCTTGATAACAAATGTCTATGAGCAGTTCTTC.

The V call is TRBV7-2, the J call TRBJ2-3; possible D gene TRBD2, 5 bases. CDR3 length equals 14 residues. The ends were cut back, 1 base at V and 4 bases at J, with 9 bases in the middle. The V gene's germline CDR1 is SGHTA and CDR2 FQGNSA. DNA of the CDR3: TGTGCCAGCAGCTTAGTAGGAGCGGCAGATACGCAGTATTTT. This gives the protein CASSLVGAADTQYF.